This T cell receptor (beta chain) was sequenced during a study of OX40 agonist ivuxolimab in advanced cancers. Overall study: Previous treatment with anti-PD-1, anti-PD-L1 or anti-CTLA-4 therapy was allowed; less than 45% had received some. Three dose-escalation patients had partial responses: one with hepatocellular carcinoma and two with cutaneous melanoma.

Points from the study as a whole: Researchers did not establish what antigens the expanded peripheral T cells target.

The data were produced by immunoSEQ multiplex PCR, yet TCRdb's version contains in-frame clones alone and is incomplete. Here the sample spans 40,000 to 60,000 clones, roughly three quarters being singletons. Details on this clone: What it binds is unknown.

Losses at the gene ends were 3 bases for V and 7 bases for J; bases not matched to a gene: 4. CDR1 and CDR2 (germline): LNHDA, SQIVND (reference sequence). The CDR3 contains 13 residues. This receptor was taken from an adult with an advanced solid tumor such as melanoma, head and neck, liver or kidney cancer. Sample: CD4+ or CD8+ T cells sorted from blood, taken in a trial of the OX40 agonist ivuxolimab. The chain recombines TRBV19 with TRBJ1-1, with 8 bases that match TRBD1. The CDR3: CASSMDRDIEAFF. Written as DNA, the CDR3 is TGTGCCAGTAGTATGGACAGGGATATTGAAGCTTTCTTT.